The present T cell receptor (beta chain) was sequenced within a study of blood T cell repertoires in COVID-19. Study in general: Sample material is recorded as cDNA or gDNA derived from T cells, B-cell-depleted T cells, or PBMCs.

The repertoire was sequenced with immunoSEQ multiplex PCR; TCRdb's copy has only in-frame clones and lacks some. The sample shows about 360,000 clones, about 87% of them seen only once. Deletions cut 1 base from V and 5 bases from J, with 12 bases between. The CDR3 is 15 amino acids. Germline V CDR1 and CDR2: SGHRS, YFSETQ. Individuals aged about 18 to 90 years were recruited from fewer than 25 US areas. This clone has more than one count but fewer than ten. This clonotype was sampled from a man between 25 and 39 years old who had recovered from COVID-19. Sequenced material: PBMCs or T cells enriched from blood (not recorded which). V is TRBV5-1 and J is TRBJ2-2, with D perhaps matching TRBD1 (6 bases). In nucleotides, the CDR3 is TGCGCCAGCAGCTTGCGACAGGATGGGACCGGGGAGCTGTTTTTT. Residues: CASSLRQDGTGELFF.